The rows below give T cell receptor beta chains drawn from one sample of a study of OX40 agonist ivuxolimab in advanced cancers. Data came from immunoSEQ multiplex PCR; TCRdb stores just in-frame clones and leaves some out. The sample carries 55,000 to 90,000 clones, 86% recorded once. The sequencing used CD4+ or CD8+ T cells sorted from blood, collected in a trial of the OX40 agonist ivuxolimab. Source of these receptors: an adult with an advanced solid tumor such as melanoma, head and neck, liver or kidney cancer. Each CDR3 is given with its conserved first and last residue. Each record gives: D gene, clone size, J gene, V gene, CDR3 protein, CDR3 DNA. A D gene is named only where the DNA matches it firmly. Not all rows give a size; the values are once, few, many and, for expanded clones, a class.

D: TRBD2
size: .
J: TRBJ2-1
V: TRBV6-4
CDR3: CASSALAGSSYNEQFF
DNA: TGTGCCAGCAGTGCTCTAGCGGGGAGTTCCTACAATGAGCAGTTCTTC

D: .
size: .
J: TRBJ1-2
V: TRBV9
CDR3: CASSVGTTNYGYTF
DNA: TGTGCCAGCAGCGTAGGGACTACTAACTATGGCTACACCTTC

D: .
size: .
J: TRBJ1-2
V: TRBV4-1
CDR3: CASSQDPRQRSPYGYTF
DNA: TGCGCCAGCAGCCAAGACCCTCGACAGCGATCCCCCTATGGCTACACCTTC

D: TRBD2
size: .
J: TRBJ2-4
V: TRBV4-1
CDR3: CASSQGEGRGNIQYF
DNA: TGCGCCAGCAGCCAAGGTGAGGGGAGGGGAAACATTCAGTACTTC

D: .
size: .
J: TRBJ1-6
V: TRBV28
CDR3: CASSLSGSPLHF
DNA: TGTGCCAGCAGTTTGTCGGGATCACCCCTCCACTTT

D: .
size: .
J: TRBJ2-1
V: TRBV11-2
CDR3: CASTGGGVRTNEQFF
DNA: TGTGCCAGCACCGGTGGGGGTGTCCGCACCAATGAGCAGTTCTTC

D: .
size: .
J: TRBJ1-6
V: TRBV28
CDR3: CASSVGPERPPLHF
DNA: TGTGCCAGCAGTGTGGGGCCCGAACGGCCACCCCTCCACTTT

D: .
size: .
J: TRBJ2-2
V: TRBV2
CDR3: CASSPPGGELFF
DNA: TGTGCCAGCAGCCCCCCAGGCGGGGAGCTGTTTTTT

D: .
size: few
J: TRBJ1-5
V: TRBV30
CDR3: CAWKIADQPQHF
DNA: TGTGCCTGGAAAATAGCCGATCAGCCCCAGCATTTT

D: .
size: .
J: TRBJ2-2
V: TRBV2
CDR3: CASSDSLTWGERTGELFF
DNA: TGTGCCAGCAGCGATTCACTCACCTGGGGGGAGAGGACCGGGGAGCTGTTTTTT

D: .
size: .
J: TRBJ1-2
V: TRBV2
CDR3: CASSGDRPGSNYGYTF
DNA: TGTGCCAGCAGTGGGGATAGACCGGGATCTAACTATGGCTACACCTTC

D: .
size: .
J: TRBJ2-5
V: TRBV5-1
CDR3: CASSLVPGGPGETQYF
DNA: TGCGCCAGCAGCTTGGTTCCCGGGGGGCCTGGGGAGACCCAGTACTTC

D: .
size: .
J: TRBJ1-1
V: TRBV6-6
CDR3: CASSLGGANTEAFF
DNA: TGTGCCAGCAGTTTGGGGGGGGCGAACACTGAAGCTTTCTTT

D: TRBD1
size: .
J: TRBJ2-7
V: TRBV5-4
CDR3: CASSLFTGGSYEQYF
DNA: TGTGCCAGCAGCTTGTTCACAGGGGGGTCCTACGAGCAGTACTTC

D: TRBD1
size: .
J: TRBJ1-3
V: TRBV7-2
CDR3: CASRPTGQGANTIYF
DNA: TGTGCCAGCAGACCAACGGGACAGGGAGCAAACACCATATATTTT

D: .
size: .
J: TRBJ1-1
V: TRBV2
CDR3: CASSGEVNTEAFF
DNA: TGTGCCAGCAGTGGTGAGGTGAACACTGAAGCTTTCTTT

D: .
size: .
J: TRBJ1-1
V: TRBV7-2
CDR3: CASSLAPNTEAFF
DNA: TGTGCCAGCAGCTTGGCCCCAAACACTGAAGCTTTCTTT

D: .
size: .
J: TRBJ1-5
V: TRBV28
CDR3: CASSLRQLYQPQHF
DNA: TGTGCCAGCAGTTTAAGACAGTTATACCAGCCCCAGCATTTT

D: TRBD2
size: .
J: TRBJ2-1
V: TRBV6-6
CDR3: CASSYSGGPGGNEQFF
DNA: TGTGCCAGCAGTTACTCAGGGGGACCGGGAGGGAATGAGCAGTTCTTC

D: .
size: .
J: TRBJ2-6
V: TRBV6-5
CDR3: CASTSSGANVLTF
DNA: TGTGCCAGCACGAGCTCTGGGGCCAACGTCCTGACTTTC

D: .
size: .
J: TRBJ2-1
V: TRBV5-4
CDR3: CASSPKEGGYNEQFF
DNA: TGTGCCAGCAGCCCTAAGGAGGGAGGCTACAATGAGCAGTTCTTC

D: TRBD2
size: .
J: TRBJ2-1
V: TRBV7-2
CDR3: CASTPTSGGAGEQFF
DNA: TGTGCCAGCACCCCGACTAGCGGGGGGGCTGGGGAGCAGTTCTTC

D: .
size: .
J: TRBJ2-3
V: TRBV19
CDR3: CASSLRGSTDTQYF
DNA: TGTGCCAGTAGTCTAAGGGGAAGCACAGATACGCAGTATTTT

D: .
size: .
J: TRBJ1-4
V: TRBV30
CDR3: CAWSPNEKLFF
DNA: TGTGCCTGGAGTCCGAATGAAAAACTGTTTTTT

D: TRBD1
size: .
J: TRBJ1-1
V: TRBV28
CDR3: CASRPGQGIAEAFF
DNA: TGTGCCAGCAGACCAGGACAGGGAATAGCTGAAGCTTTCTTT

D: .
size: .
J: TRBJ1-6
V: TRBV7-2
CDR3: CASSFLAWDGSYNSPLHF
DNA: TGTGCCAGCAGCTTCCTAGCATGGGACGGCTCCTATAATTCACCCCTCCACTTT

D: .
size: .
J: TRBJ2-5
V: TRBV7-7
CDR3: CASSLGQGWETQYF
DNA: TGTGCCAGCAGCTTAGGGCAGGGGTGGGAGACCCAGTACTTC

D: .
size: once
J: TRBJ1-1
V: TRBV4-3
CDR3: CASSQEIRRGTEAFF
DNA: TGCGCCAGCAGCCAAGAGATACGGCGGGGCACTGAAGCTTTCTTT

D: .
size: .
J: TRBJ2-5
V: TRBV5-1
CDR3: CASSFLQDQETQYF
DNA: TGCGCCAGCAGCTTTTTGCAGGATCAAGAGACCCAGTACTTC

D: .
size: .
J: TRBJ1-5
V: TRBV6-1
CDR3: CASSGLDQPQHF
DNA: TGTGCCAGCAGTGGGCTCGATCAGCCCCAGCATTTT

D: .
size: once
J: TRBJ1-2
V: TRBV11-1
CDR3: CASSSDTKNGYTF
DNA: TGTGCCAGCAGCTCGGACACTAAAAATGGCTACACCTTC

D: .
size: .
J: TRBJ2-5
V: TRBV4-1
CDR3: CASSQDRSGQETQYF
DNA: TGCGCCAGCAGCCAAGATCGCAGCGGGCAAGAGACCCAGTACTTC

D: TRBD1
size: .
J: TRBJ1-2
V: TRBV5-4
CDR3: CASSLAGTGMIRYGYTF
DNA: TGTGCCAGCAGCTTGGCCGGGACAGGGATGATACGCTATGGCTACACCTTC